This is a list of T cell receptor beta chains from one sample in a study of cytomegalovirus exposure and HLA in healthy donors. Here immunoSEQ multiplex PCR was the method, and the copy in TCRdb shows in-frame clones only, minus some. The top ten hold 1.6% of the sample, which has roughly 130,000 clones, about 63% seen once. Material: PBMCs. These receptors came from a young man in good health and CMV-seropositive. The CDR3 runs from the conserved cysteine through the conserved F or W. The order of the fields is V gene, clone size, D gene, J gene, CDR3 DNA, CDR3 protein. The D gene is left open where the match is weak. The size of a clone is reported for some rows only, either as once, few or many, or as a class for expanded clones.

TRBV29-1	NA	NA	TRBJ2-3	TGCAGCTCAAACACAGATACGCAGTATTTT	CSSNTDTQYF
TRBV5-1	NA	NA	TRBJ2-1	TGCGCCAGCAGCTTCGACGGGAATGTAAATGAGCAGTTCTTC	CASSFDGNVNEQFF
TRBV9	NA	NA	TRBJ1-3	TGTGCCAGCACCATCGACGGAGGCTCTGGAAACACCATATATTTT	CASTIDGGSGNTIYF
TRBV5-5	NA	NA	TRBJ2-3	TGTGCCAGCAGCTTTCTGGGTCAGGGGAGGGAAGATACGCAGTATTTT	CASSFLGQGREDTQYF
TRBV7-2	few	TRBD2	TRBJ2-7	TGTGCCAGCAGCTTAAGGGCCCGGGCTAGCGGGAGCTACGAGCAGTACTTC	CASSLRARASGSYEQYF
TRBV5-1	NA	TRBD2	TRBJ2-3	TGCGCCAGCAGCTTGTCAGGGAGGGACACAGATACGCAGTATTTT	CASSLSGRDTDTQYF
TRBV29-1	NA	NA	TRBJ2-2	TGCAGCGTTGTGGTTCAGGGGGGACAAACTTCCACCGGGGAGCTGTTTTTT	CSVVVQGGQTSTGELFF
TRBV5-1	few	TRBD1	TRBJ1-2	TGCGCCAGCAGCCAGACAGGGCTAAGATCCTATGGCTACACCTTC	CASSQTGLRSYGYTF
TRBV5-1	NA	NA	TRBJ2-1	TGCGCCAGCAGCTTGGTTGGCGGAGTCGCGGGTGAGCAGTTCTTC	CASSLVGGVAGEQFF
TRBV7-9	few	TRBD2	TRBJ2-5	TGTGCCAGCAGTTTCCTTAGCGGGGCAGAGACCCAGTACTTC	CASSFLSGAETQYF
TRBV5-1	NA	TRBD1	TRBJ2-3	TGCGCCAGCAGCCCGGACAGGGCTCCGCAGTATTTT	CASSPDRAPQYF
TRBV6-1	NA	TRBD1	TRBJ2-3	TGTGCCAGCAGGGCGGGGACAGGGGGCACAGATACGCAGTATTTT	CASRAGTGGTDTQYF
TRBV27	NA	NA	TRBJ2-5	TGTGCCAGCAGTTTACGCCGCGGAGAGACCCAGTACTTC	CASSLRRGETQYF
TRBV18	NA	NA	TRBJ1-1	TGTGCCAGCTCACCCCCCAATCGATCAGGGGCGCCGGGAGCTTTCTTT	CASSPPNRSGAPGAFF
TRBV9	few	TRBD2	TRBJ2-3	TGTGCCAGCAGCGTACGACCGGGACTAGAGGGAGATACGCAGTATTTT	CASSVRPGLEGDTQYF
TRBV7-3	few	NA	TRBJ2-1	TGTGCCAGCAGCTTAGGTCAGGGGTCGTACAATGAGCAGTTCTTC	CASSLGQGSYNEQFF
TRBV5-6	few	NA	TRBJ1-2	TGTGCCAGCAGCGTGGACAGCTATGGCTACACCTTC	CASSVDSYGYTF
TRBV28	NA	TRBD2	TRBJ2-7	TGTGCCAGCAGTTTATGGCGGGAGTGGGCCGGCGAGCAGTACTTC	CASSLWREWAGEQYF
TRBV5-1	once	NA	TRBJ1-3	TGCGCCAGCAGCTTGACTATGGGAGGATCTGGAAACACCATATATTTT	CASSLTMGGSGNTIYF
TRBV6-5	NA	TRBD1	TRBJ1-1	TGTGCCAGCAGTTACAGCCCCGACAGGGATGTAGCTTTCTTT	CASSYSPDRDVAFF
TRBV18	NA	NA	TRBJ2-3	TGTGCCAGCTCGCCGTCCGCAGTGGTTGCAGATACGCAGTATTTT	CASSPSAVVADTQYF
TRBV6-5	NA	NA	TRBJ2-7	TGTGCCAGCAGTTACTCCTTGACTAGCTCCTACGAGCAGTACTTC	CASSYSLTSSYEQYF
TRBV2	NA	NA	TRBJ2-7	TGTGCCAGCACTAAGGGGGGGGGCGGCGGCGAGCAGTACTTC	CASTKGGGGGEQYF
TRBV2	once	NA	TRBJ2-1	TGTGCCAGCAGTGAAGTTGTTATAACTTACTCCTACAATGAGCAGTTCTTC	CASSEVVITYSYNEQFF
TRBV5-4	NA	TRBD2	TRBJ2-3	TGTGCCAGCAGCCGGGGACTAGCGGGAGGGGGAGGAGGTACGCAGTATTTT	CASSRGLAGGGGGTQYF